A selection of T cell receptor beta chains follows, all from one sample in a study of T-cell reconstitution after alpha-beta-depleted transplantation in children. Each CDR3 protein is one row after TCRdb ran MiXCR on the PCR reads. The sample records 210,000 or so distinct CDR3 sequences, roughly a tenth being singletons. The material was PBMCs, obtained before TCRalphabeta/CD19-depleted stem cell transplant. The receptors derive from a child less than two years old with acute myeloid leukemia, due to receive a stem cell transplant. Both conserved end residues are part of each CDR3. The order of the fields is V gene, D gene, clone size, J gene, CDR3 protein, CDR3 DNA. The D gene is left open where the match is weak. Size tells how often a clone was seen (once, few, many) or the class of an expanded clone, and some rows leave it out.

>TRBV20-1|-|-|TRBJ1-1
CSASRVNTEAFF
TGCAGTGCTTCACGTGTGAACACTGAAGCTTTCTTT
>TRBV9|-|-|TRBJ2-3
CASSSGGLGTDTQYF
TGTGCCAGCAGCTCAGGGGGGTTAGGCACAGATACGCAGTATTTT
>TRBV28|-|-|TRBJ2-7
CASWRDSYEQYF
TGTGCCAGCTGGAGGGACAGCTACGAGCAGTACTTC
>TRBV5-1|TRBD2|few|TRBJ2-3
CASSPSGRQEMGDTQYF
TGCGCCAGCAGCCCTAGCGGGAGACAGGAGATGGGAGATACGCAGTATTTT
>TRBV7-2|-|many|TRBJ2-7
CASSSDFVSDYEQYF
TGTGCCAGCAGCTCCGACTTTGTGAGTGACTACGAGCAGTACTTC
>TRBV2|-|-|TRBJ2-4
CASSLPVGSPRPRRAKNIQYF
TGTGCCAGCAGTCTCCCGGTTGGCTCGCCCAGACCCCGCAGAGCCAAAAACATTCAGTACTTC
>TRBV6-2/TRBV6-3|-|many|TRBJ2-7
CASSYPSGTGRSSYEQYF
TGTGCCAGCAGTTACCCCAGCGGGACAGGCCGAAGCTCCTACGAGCAGTACTTC
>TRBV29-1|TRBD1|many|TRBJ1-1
CSVGYRGQNTEAFF
TGCAGCGTCGGTTACAGGGGGCAGAACACTGAAGCTTTCTTT
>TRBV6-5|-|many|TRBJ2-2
CASKGEYGELFF
TGTGCCAGCAAGGGAGAATACGGGGAGCTGTTTTTT
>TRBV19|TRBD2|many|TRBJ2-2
CASSIERREGRTGELFF
TGTGCCAGTAGTATAGAAAGGCGGGAGGGCCGAACCGGGGAGCTGTTTTTT
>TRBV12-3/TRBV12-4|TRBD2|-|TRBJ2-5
CASRPLSTSGRETQYF
TGTGCCAGCAGGCCGTTGTCGACTAGCGGGAGGGAGACCCAGTACTTC
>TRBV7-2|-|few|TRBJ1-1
CASSFAQFGTEAFF
TGTGCCAGCAGCTTCGCTCAGTTCGGCACTGAAGCTTTCTTT
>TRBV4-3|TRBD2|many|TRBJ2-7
CASSQKATSGTSVYEQYF
TGCGCCAGCAGCCAAAAAGCTACTTCAGGGACTAGCGTCTACGAGCAGTACTTC
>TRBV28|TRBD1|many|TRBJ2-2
CASSRTGGFTGELFF
TGTGCCAGCAGTCGGACAGGGGGTTTCACCGGGGAGCTGTTTTTT
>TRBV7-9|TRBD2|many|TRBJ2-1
CASSLLAGRYNEQFF
TGTGCCAGCAGCTTACTAGCGGGAAGGTACAATGAGCAGTTCTTC
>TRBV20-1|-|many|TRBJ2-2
CSASPAVNTGELFF
TGCAGTGCTAGCCCAGCGGTGAACACCGGGGAGCTGTTTTTT
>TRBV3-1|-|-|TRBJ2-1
CASCQDPGTRYNEQFF
TGTGCCTCCTGCCAAGATCCCGGGACCCGTTACAATGAGCAGTTCTTC
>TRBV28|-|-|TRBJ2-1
CASRRGYDEQFF
TGTGCCAGCAGGAGAGGGTACGATGAGCAGTTCTTC
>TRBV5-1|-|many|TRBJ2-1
CASSLVSQNEQFF
TGCGCCAGCAGCTTGGTATCCCAAAATGAGCAGTTCTTC
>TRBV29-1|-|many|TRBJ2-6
CSVGSTSGANVLTF
TGCAGCGTTGGGAGTACTTCTGGGGCCAACGTCCTGACTTTC
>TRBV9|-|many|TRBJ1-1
CASSDMNTEAFF
TGTGCCAGCAGTGACATGAACACTGAAGCTTTCTTT
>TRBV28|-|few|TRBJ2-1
CASSNPLGGGSYNEQFF
TGTGCCAGCAGTAATCCCTTAGGGGGCGGGAGTTACAATGAGCAGTTCTTC
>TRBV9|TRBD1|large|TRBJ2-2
CASSVNTGGSGELFF
TGTGCCAGCAGCGTAAACACAGGGGGATCCGGGGAGCTGTTTTTT
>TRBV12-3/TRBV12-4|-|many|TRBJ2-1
CASTWSAYSEEQFF
TGTGCCAGCACCTGGAGTGCATACTCCGAGGAGCAGTTCTTC
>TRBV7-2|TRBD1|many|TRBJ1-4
CASSRGQHQGKLFF
TGTGCCAGCAGCCGGGGACAGCACCAGGGAAAACTGTTTTTT
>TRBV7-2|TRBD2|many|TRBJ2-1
CASSLYSGGDNEQFF
TGTGCCAGCAGCTTATATTCCGGGGGGGATAATGAGCAGTTCTTC
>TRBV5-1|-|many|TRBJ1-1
CASSLAGGNTEAFF
TGTGCCAGCAGCTTAGCTGGCGGCAACACTGAAGCTTTCTTT
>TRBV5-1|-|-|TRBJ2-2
CAPSARGAGELFF
TGCGCCCCCAGTGCCAGGGGGGCCGGGGAGCTGTTTTTT
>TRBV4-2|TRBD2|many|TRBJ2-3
CASSQTSGEPDTQYF
TGTGCCAGCAGCCAAACTAGCGGGGAACCAGATACGCAGTATTTT
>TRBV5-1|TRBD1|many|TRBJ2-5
CASRKTGINQETQYF
TGCGCCAGCAGAAAGACAGGGATCAACCAAGAGACCCAGTACTTC
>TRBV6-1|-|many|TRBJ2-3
CASTVLAEDTQYF
TGTGCCAGCACCGTACTAGCAGAAGATACGCAGTATTTT